Reported below is one T cell receptor (beta chain). In its sample, this clonotype was seen a few times. Its antigen is unknown. Base qualities are not provided; no much larger clone lies one nucleotide away. From cysteine to phenylalanine, the CDR3 is 15 amino acids long. The sequence is cut down to CDR3 DNA, 45 bases in frame from base 1. CDR1 and CDR2 (DFQATT, SNEGSKA) derive from the germline V gene (reference sequence). The junction carries 12 bases between V and J, which are trimmed by 0 bases and 1 base respectively. The 40 or so donors, aged roughly 6 to 95 years, were systemically healthy Caucasian individuals from Russia. Each donor gave about 9.7 milliliters of peripheral blood, drawn into EDTA-treated Vacutainer tubes. Ficoll-Paque density-gradient centrifugation was used to isolate PBMCs, with at least 6 million obtained per sample. Total RNA, at least 6 micrograms per sample, was extracted from PBMCs with Trizol reagent. Naive CD45RAhigh/CD27high T cell percentages were measured by flow cytometry on a PBMC aliquot from every donor.

The source of the sample is a study of blood T cells in healthy people across ages (dated by TCRdb to the mid-2010s). Regarding the study in general: In model experiments, template switching captured about one uniquely barcoded TCR beta cDNA molecule for every two T cells. Using the same blood draw, the study looked at two additional independent replicas of 1 million unique cDNA reads for two donors, one aged 18 to 30 and the other aged 80 or older. Donors were grouped into four age groups: young (average approximately 15 years), middle-aged (39), aged (62) and long-lived (around 82). To avoid experimental bias, donors of different ages were distributed randomly across sequencing lanes. The study measured age-related changes in TCR beta repertoire diversity using deep sequencing normalized with unique cDNA molecular identifiers.

Library prep was done by 5' RACE. Data came from an Illumina HiSeq 2500. A second PCR of about 6 to 11 cycles was performed with a sample-barcoded 5' primer and a J-beta primer mix. A unique molecular identifier was introduced onto each TCR beta cDNA molecule by a template-switch 5' adaptor carrying 12 random nucleotides. At least 3 million CDR3-containing paired-end reads were obtained from each sample. All of the RNA was converted into first-strand cDNA using the Mint cDNA synthesis kit, with a TRBC-specific oligonucleotide serving as the primer. Following uracil-DNA glycosylase treatment, all cDNA underwent a first 18-cycle PCR with the universal primers M1SS and BC2_uni_R. In the original analysis: For normalization, 1 million high-quality reads were randomly selected from each sample, with every read carrying a distinct molecular identifier. Reads sharing molecular identifiers were discarded rather than binned into consensus sequences. MiTCR, with a Q25 quality threshold and the strictest error-elimination algorithm, was used for CDR3 identification, clonotype clustering and error correction. A nonparametric unseen species model with Euler transformation was used to estimate lower-bound total TCR beta diversity. TCRdb trimmed public reads at Q25 via fastp, called clones via MiXCR and kept in-frame beta chains. A single entry per CDR3 protein holds the most common genes and DNA from its merged rows. These V and J calls derive from TCRdb rather than the authors' analysis. For this sample the table gives about 1,800,000 distinct CDR3 sequences, of which approximately 28% were detected only once. Of the sample, 7.7% falls within the top ten clones.

What the study reported, not specific to this receptor: The long-lived group showed more naive CD4+ T cells, fewer expanded clones and increased TCR diversity than the aged group, suggesting age selection. As age increased, observed TCR beta diversity per million T cells dropped in a roughly linear way, and a significant reduction was already evident by age 40. The percentage of naive T cells measured by flow cytometry correlated strongly with observed TCR beta diversity. Estimates of total diversity based on one million sequenced T cells were regarded as lower bounds and as underestimates. Because the CMV infection status of the donors was unknown, age-related changes in expanded clonotypes may potentially have been confounded. Because profiling used bulk unsorted PBMCs, naive and antigen-experienced compartments could not be compared conclusively.

The receptor was isolated from a woman under 40 in good health. Material for sequencing was blood. Recombination linked TRBV20-1 to TRBJ1-2; a tentative D match to TRBD1 spans 5 bases. The nucleotides are TGCAGTGCTAGAGATGAGGGGTACCGTAACTATGGCTACACCTTC. Its protein is CSARDEGYRNYGYTF.